This is a list of T cell receptor beta chains from one sample in a study of cytomegalovirus exposure and HLA in healthy donors. Sequencing used immunoSEQ multiplex PCR; TCRdb keeps in-frame clones, though not all of them. The table includes 85,000 to 120,000 clones, roughly four fifths detected once. Sequencing was done on a sample of PBMCs. Receptors were obtained from a man between 45 and 60 years old in good health and CMV-seronegative. CDR3s include the opening cysteine and the closing phenylalanine or tryptophan. A D gene is named only where the DNA matches it firmly. Not every row has a clone size; where given, it reads once, few, many or a size class.

V,size,D,J,DNA,CDR3
TRBV6-1,-,-,TRBJ1-2,TGTGCCAGCAGTGACCCGACAGGAAACTATGGCTACACCTTC,CASSDPTGNYGYTF
TRBV7-8,-,TRBD1,TRBJ1-2,TGTGCCAGCAGCTTATCAGGGGGCGGGGGCTACACCTTC,CASSLSGGGGYTF
TRBV10-1,-,TRBD1,TRBJ2-7,TGCGCCAGCAGTGGACAGGGAACCTTGGACGAGCAGTACTTC,CASSGQGTLDEQYF
TRBV30,-,TRBD1,TRBJ2-5,TGTGCCTGGAGTGTACGAGGCAGGGGGTCGGGGGAGACCCAGTACTTC,CAWSVRGRGSGETQYF
TRBV28,-,-,TRBJ1-5,TGTGCCAGCAGTCCCCCGAGGGGGAACTATCAGCCCCAGCATTTT,CASSPPRGNYQPQHF
TRBV30,-,TRBD1,TRBJ1-1,TGTGCCTGGACACCTGGACAGGGGCACACTGAAGCTTTCTTT,CAWTPGQGHTEAFF
TRBV9,once,TRBD2,TRBJ2-1,TGTGCCAGCAGCTTCAGACTAGCGGGGCGGTACAATGAGCAGTTCTTC,CASSFRLAGRYNEQFF
TRBV7-9,-,TRBD1,TRBJ2-7,TGTGCCAGCACCTCGGACAGGCGCCCCTACGAGCAGTACTTC,CASTSDRRPYEQYF
TRBV9,-,-,TRBJ1-1,TGCGCCAGCAGCGTGCAGATAATGAACACTGAAGCTTTCTTT,CASSVQIMNTEAFF
TRBV11-2,-,-,TRBJ1-3,TGTGCCAGCAGCTTAGCAGGGACTGGAAACACCATATATTTT,CASSLAGTGNTIYF
TRBV10-3,-,TRBD1,TRBJ1-5,TGTGCCATCAGTGCAGGGACAGGGGAAAGCAATCAGCCCCAGCATTTT,CAISAGTGESNQPQHF
TRBV20-1,-,-,TRBJ2-5,TGCAGTGCTACCGAGGTGGAGACCCAGTACTTC,CSATEVETQYF
TRBV29-1,-,TRBD1,TRBJ1-1,TGCAGCGCCGTGGGACAGTCGGACACTGAAGCTTTCTTT,CSAVGQSDTEAFF
TRBV7-9,-,-,TRBJ1-1,TGTGCCAGCAGGGAAAGGGGCACTGAAGCTTTCTTT,CASRERGTEAFF
TRBV7-3,-,-,TRBJ2-7,TGTGCCAGCAGCTCAGGGGACGAGCAGTACTTC,CASSSGDEQYF
TRBV12-5,-,-,TRBJ2-7,TGTGCTAGTGGTTTTCTGGACATAAACTACGAGCAGTACTTC,CASGFLDINYEQYF
TRBV5-5,-,-,TRBJ2-1,TGTGCCAGCAGCTTGACAGGGGGGGTGGTAGATGAGCAGTTCTTC,CASSLTGGVVDEQFF
TRBV5-1,-,-,TRBJ1-2,TGCGCCAGCAGCTTCCTCTCGGGGGGTAACTATGGCTACACCTTC,CASSFLSGGNYGYTF
TRBV5-6,-,-,TRBJ1-6,TGTGCCAGCAGCCGCAACTCCGGACGGGATTATAATTCACCCCTCCACTTT,CASSRNSGRDYNSPLHF
TRBV10-3,-,-,TRBJ2-6,TGTGCCATCAGTGAGTTTGTTACCGGCGGGCCGACATTTGGTTCTGGGGCCAACGTCCTGACTTTC,CAISEFVTGGPTFGSGANVLTF
TRBV10-3,-,TRBD1,TRBJ2-5,TGTGCCATCGGAGAGACAGGGGCTATTCAAGAGACCCAGTACTTC,CAIGETGAIQETQYF
TRBV5-1,-,TRBD2,TRBJ2-1,TGCGCCAGCAGCTTGGCCACTAGCGGGGGGAAGTTCTTC,CASSLATSGGKFF
TRBV5-1,-,-,TRBJ1-3,TGCGCCAGCAGGACTGGATTCACGGCAGGGCGAAAATCTGGAAACACCATATATTTT,CASRTGFTAGRKSGNTIYF
TRBV9,-,-,TRBJ1-1,TGTGCCAGCAGCCCACCAGACCGCGGGTACACTGAAGCTTTCTTT,CASSPPDRGYTEAFF
TRBV5-1,few,TRBD1,TRBJ2-2,TGCGCCAGCTATCAGAGGACAGGGGAAGAGCTGTTTTTT,CASYQRTGEELFF
TRBV4-3,-,-,TRBJ1-1,TGCGCCAGCAGCCAGTCGAGGGTGATGGGAGACACTGAAGCTTTCTTT,CASSQSRVMGDTEAFF
TRBV6-1,-,TRBD1,TRBJ1-5,TGTGCCAGCAGGGGGACAGATCATCAGCCCCAGCATTTT,CASRGTDHQPQHF
TRBV7-9,-,TRBD2,TRBJ2-5,TGTGCCAGCAGCACGACGGGGGGTCGAACCGTACAAGAGACCCAGTACTTC,CASSTTGGRTVQETQYF
TRBV4-1,-,-,TRBJ2-3,TGCGCCAGCAGCCCCTGGCTTCGGTCCAGGACAACAGATACGCAGTATTTT,CASSPWLRSRTTDTQYF
TRBV19,-,-,TRBJ1-2,TGTGCCAGTATTGATCATGCGGACTATGGCTACACCTTC,CASIDHADYGYTF
TRBV11-2,-,TRBD2,TRBJ2-1,TGTGCCAGCAGCAAAGGACTAGCGGTGGACAATGAGCAGTTCTTC,CASSKGLAVDNEQFF
TRBV4-2,-,TRBD1,TRBJ1-4,TGTGCCAGCAGCCCCAACAGGGGGAAAGGGTCGGAGTGGAAAAAACTGTTTTTT,CASSPNRGKGSEWKKLFF
TRBV29-1,-,-,TRBJ1-6,TGCAGCGTTGGCGAGGGAAGAAATTCACCCCTCCACTTT,CSVGEGRNSPLHF
TRBV19,-,TRBD2,TRBJ2-3,TGTGCCAGTAGTAAAGAGGTTAGCGGGGTCACAGATACGCAGTATTTT,CASSKEVSGVTDTQYF
TRBV7-9,-,-,TRBJ1-1,TGTTCCAGCAGCCCGACAGGGAACACTGAAGCTTTCTTT,CSSSPTGNTEAFF
TRBV7-2,-,-,TRBJ1-4,TGTGCCAGCAGCCTCAGAGATGGGCGAAAACTGTTTTTT,CASSLRDGRKLFF
TRBV18,-,TRBD1,TRBJ1-3,TGTGCCAGCTCACCCACCGGACAGGGGGCCTGGAACACCATATATTTT,CASSPTGQGAWNTIYF
TRBV18,-,-,TRBJ1-3,TGTGCCAGCTCACTGGATCGGGGAGCCTTCTCTGGAAACACCATATATTTT,CASSLDRGAFSGNTIYF
TRBV5-1,-,-,TRBJ2-7,TGCGCCAGCAGCTTGGCCAACACTATCAGTGAGCAGTACTTC,CASSLANTISEQYF
TRBV15,-,-,TRBJ1-1,TGTGCCACCAGCAGAGATATCGGTCAGGACACTGAAGCTTTCTTT,CATSRDIGQDTEAFF
TRBV27,-,TRBD2,TRBJ2-1,TGTGCCAGCAGTTTATCCTTTAGCGGGGCCTCCTACAATGAGCAGTTCTTC,CASSLSFSGASYNEQFF
TRBV5-4,-,TRBD1,TRBJ2-5,TGTGCCAGCAGCTTGGCTTGGGACAGGGCGGAGACCCAGTACTTC,CASSLAWDRAETQYF
TRBV10-3,-,-,TRBJ1-2,TGTGCCGCCCGAGGGGGTAACTATGGCTACACCTTC,CAARGGNYGYTF
TRBV28,-,-,TRBJ1-6,TGTGCCAGCAGTTTAGTTATCAGGTATTCACCCCTCCACTTT,CASSLVIRYSPLHF
TRBV4-2,-,-,TRBJ2-5,TGTGCCAGCAGCCAAGTGAGCGGCCAAGAGACCCAGTACTTC,CASSQVSGQETQYF
TRBV7-2,-,-,TRBJ2-3,TGTGCCAGCAGCGCGGAAAGAGATACGCAGTATTTT,CASSAERDTQYF
TRBV29-1,-,TRBD1,TRBJ1-1,TGCAGCGTCGCGGACAGGGAAGAGATGAACACTGAAGCTTTCTTT,CSVADREEMNTEAFF
TRBV9,-,TRBD1,TRBJ1-5,TGTGCCAGCAGCTGTGGGACAGCTTATAGCAATCAGCCCCAGCATTTT,CASSCGTAYSNQPQHF
TRBV5-6,few,-,TRBJ2-1,TGTGCCAGCAGCTCAGGTACGAATTACAATGAGCAGTTCTTC,CASSSGTNYNEQFF
TRBV7-2,-,-,TRBJ1-1,TGTGCCAGCAGCCACCCGGGATACACTGAAGCTTTCTTT,CASSHPGYTEAFF
TRBV23-1,-,TRBD2,TRBJ2-1,TGCGCCAGCAGTCACACTAGCGGGGGCCATGAGCAGTTCTTC,CASSHTSGGHEQFF
TRBV11-2,once,-,TRBJ2-7,TGTGCCAGCAGCTTAGCCTACAGGCTCCCCTACGAGCAGTACTTC,CASSLAYRLPYEQYF
TRBV5-4,-,TRBD1,TRBJ2-1,TGTGCCAGCAGCTCGACCACCGGGACAGCGGATCATGGTGAGCAGTTCTTC,CASSSTTGTADHGEQFF
TRBV19,-,TRBD1,TRBJ1-4,TGTGCCAGTAGGACCCCGGGACAGGAAAAACTGTTTTTT,CASRTPGQEKLFF
TRBV6-1,-,-,TRBJ1-2,TGTGCCAGCAGTGAAGTCACCCGGGACAACGAGAGGGGCTACACCTTC,CASSEVTRDNERGYTF